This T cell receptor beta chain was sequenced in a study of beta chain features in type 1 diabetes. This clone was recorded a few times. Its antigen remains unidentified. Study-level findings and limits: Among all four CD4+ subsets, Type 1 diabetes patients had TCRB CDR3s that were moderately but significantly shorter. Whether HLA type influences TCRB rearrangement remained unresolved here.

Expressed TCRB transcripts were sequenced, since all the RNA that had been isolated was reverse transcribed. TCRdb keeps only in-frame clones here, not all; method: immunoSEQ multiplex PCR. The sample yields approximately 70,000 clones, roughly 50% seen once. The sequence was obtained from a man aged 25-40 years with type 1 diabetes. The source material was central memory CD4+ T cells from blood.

The chain's CDR3 is CASSLRGPGTDTQYF. The CDR3 DNA follows: TGTGCCAGCAGCTTGAGGGGGCCGGGCACAGATACGCAGTATTTT. The rearrangement uses TRBV7-2 and TRBJ2-3, with 7 bases fitting TRBD1. The germline gives CDR1 SGHTA, CDR2 FQGNSA. The ends lost 3 bases at V and 1 base at J; junction bases unmatched: 4. The CDR3 length is 15 residues.